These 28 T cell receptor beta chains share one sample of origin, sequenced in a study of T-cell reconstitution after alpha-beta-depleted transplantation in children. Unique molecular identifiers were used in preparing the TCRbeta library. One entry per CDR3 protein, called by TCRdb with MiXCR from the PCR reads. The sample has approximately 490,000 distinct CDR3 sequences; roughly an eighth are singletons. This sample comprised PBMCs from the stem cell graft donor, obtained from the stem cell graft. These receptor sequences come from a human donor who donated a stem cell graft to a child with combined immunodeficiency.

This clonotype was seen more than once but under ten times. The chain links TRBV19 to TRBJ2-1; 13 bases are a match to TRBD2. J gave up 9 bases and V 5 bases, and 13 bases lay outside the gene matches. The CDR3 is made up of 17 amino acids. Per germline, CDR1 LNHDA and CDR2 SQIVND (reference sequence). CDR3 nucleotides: TGTGCCAGTAGTTTGACCCATAAGGGACTAGCGGGAAGTGAGCAGTTCTTC. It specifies CASSLTHKGLAGSEQFF.

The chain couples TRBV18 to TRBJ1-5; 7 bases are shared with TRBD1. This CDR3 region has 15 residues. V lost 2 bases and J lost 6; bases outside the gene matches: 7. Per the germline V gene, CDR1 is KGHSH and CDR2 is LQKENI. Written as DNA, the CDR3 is TGTGCCAGCTCACCATCGACAGGGAAGGTTCAGCCCCAGCATTTT. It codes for CASSPSTGKVQPQHF.

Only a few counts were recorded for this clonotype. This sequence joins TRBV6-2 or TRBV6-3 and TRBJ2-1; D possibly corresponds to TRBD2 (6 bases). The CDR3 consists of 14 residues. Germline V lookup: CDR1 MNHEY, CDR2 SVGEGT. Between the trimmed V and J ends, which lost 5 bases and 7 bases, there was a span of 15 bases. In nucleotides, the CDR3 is TGTGCCAGCAGTCACCTGGGGGGTAGGAATGAGCAGTTCTTC. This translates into CASSHLGGRNEQFF.

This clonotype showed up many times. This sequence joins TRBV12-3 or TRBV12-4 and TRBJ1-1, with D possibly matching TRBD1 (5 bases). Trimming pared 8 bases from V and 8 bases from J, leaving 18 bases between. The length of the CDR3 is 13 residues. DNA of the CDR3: TGTGCCAGCGGCATCGGCCGGGACGCGGAAGCTTTCTTT. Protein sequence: CASGIGRDAEAFF.

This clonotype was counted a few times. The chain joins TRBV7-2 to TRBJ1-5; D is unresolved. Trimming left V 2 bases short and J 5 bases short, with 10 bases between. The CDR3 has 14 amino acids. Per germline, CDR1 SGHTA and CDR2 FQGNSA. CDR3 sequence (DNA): TGTGCCAGCAGCTTATCGAGGGTGGATCAGCCCCAGCATTTT. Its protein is CASSLSRVDQPQHF.

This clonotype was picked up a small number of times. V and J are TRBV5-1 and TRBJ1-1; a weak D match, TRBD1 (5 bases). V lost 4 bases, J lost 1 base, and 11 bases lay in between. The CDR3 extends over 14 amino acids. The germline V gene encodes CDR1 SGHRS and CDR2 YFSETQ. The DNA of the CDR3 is TGCGCCAGCAGCGGGCTAGGACAGAACACTGAAGCTTTCTTT. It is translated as CASSGLGQNTEAFF. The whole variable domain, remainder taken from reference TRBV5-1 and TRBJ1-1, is KAGVTQTPRYLIKTRGQQVTLSCSPISGHRSVSWYQQTPGQGLQFLFEYFSETQRNKGNFPGRFSGRQFSNSRSEMNVSTLELGDSALYLCASSGLGQNTEAFFGQGTRLTVV.

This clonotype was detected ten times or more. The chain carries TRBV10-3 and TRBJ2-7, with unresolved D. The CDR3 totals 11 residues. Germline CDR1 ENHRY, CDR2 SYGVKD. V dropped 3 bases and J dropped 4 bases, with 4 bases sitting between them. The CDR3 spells CAISDRYEQYF. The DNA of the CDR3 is TGTGCCATCAGTGACCGGTACGAGCAGTACTTC.

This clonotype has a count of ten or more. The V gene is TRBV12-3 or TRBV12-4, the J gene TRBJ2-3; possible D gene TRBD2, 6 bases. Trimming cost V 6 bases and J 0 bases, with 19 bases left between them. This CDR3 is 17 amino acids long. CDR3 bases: TGTGCCAGCAGCCGTCGCTGGGGGGAGTTAAGCACAGATACGCAGTATTTT. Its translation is CASSRRWGELSTDTQYF.

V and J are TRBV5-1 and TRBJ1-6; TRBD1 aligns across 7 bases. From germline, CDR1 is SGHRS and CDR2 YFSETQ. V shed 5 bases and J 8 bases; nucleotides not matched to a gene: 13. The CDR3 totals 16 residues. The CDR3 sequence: CASSSEPGQRYSPLHF. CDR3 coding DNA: TGCGCCAGCAGTTCTGAACCGGGACAGAGATATTCACCCCTCCACTTT.

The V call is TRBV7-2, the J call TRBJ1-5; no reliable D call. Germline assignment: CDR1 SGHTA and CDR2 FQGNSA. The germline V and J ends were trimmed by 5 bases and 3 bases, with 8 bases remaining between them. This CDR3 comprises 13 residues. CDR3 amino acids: CASSAAFNQPQHF. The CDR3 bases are TGTGCCAGCAGCGCGGCGTTCAATCAGCCCCAGCATTTT.

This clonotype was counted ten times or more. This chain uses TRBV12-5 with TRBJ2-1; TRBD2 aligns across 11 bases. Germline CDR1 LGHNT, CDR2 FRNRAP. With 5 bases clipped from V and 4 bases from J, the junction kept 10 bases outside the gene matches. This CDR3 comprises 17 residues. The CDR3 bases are TGTGCTAGTGGTCTCCCCGGGACTAGCGGTGGGTACAATGAGCAGTTCTTC. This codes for CASGLPGTSGGYNEQFF.

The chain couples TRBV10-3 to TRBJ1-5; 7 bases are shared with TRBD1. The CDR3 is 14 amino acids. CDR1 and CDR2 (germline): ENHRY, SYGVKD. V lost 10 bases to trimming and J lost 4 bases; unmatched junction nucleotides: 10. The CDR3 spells CATGPGQINQPQHF. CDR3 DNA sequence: TGTGCCACCGGGCCGGGACAGATTAATCAGCCCCAGCATTTT.

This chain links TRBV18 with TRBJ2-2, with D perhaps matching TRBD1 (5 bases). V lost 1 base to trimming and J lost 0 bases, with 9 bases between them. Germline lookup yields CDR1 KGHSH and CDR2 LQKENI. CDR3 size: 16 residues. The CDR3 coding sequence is TGTGCCAGCTCACCACAGGCGACAGCGAACACCGGGGAGCTGTTTTTT. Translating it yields CASSPQATANTGELFF.

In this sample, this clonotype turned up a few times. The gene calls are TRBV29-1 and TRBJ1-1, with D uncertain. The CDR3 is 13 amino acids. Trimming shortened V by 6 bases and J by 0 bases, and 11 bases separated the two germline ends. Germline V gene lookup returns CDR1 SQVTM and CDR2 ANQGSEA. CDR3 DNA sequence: TGCAGCGTCATGGTAGGGTTGAACACTGAAGCTTTCTTT. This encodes CSVMVGLNTEAFF.

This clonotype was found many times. CDR3 in DNA: TGCAGTGCTAGGGATAGACAGGGGGCGCTGTCCTACGAGCAGTACTTC. Amino acid sequence: CSARDRQGALSYEQYF. J is TRBJ2-7 and V is TRBV20-1; 10 positions match TRBD1. Germline trimming cut 3 bases from V and 1 base from J; bases unmatched to any gene: 9. CDR3 length equals 16 residues. CDR1 is DFQATT, CDR2 SNEGSKA, per germline (reference sequence).

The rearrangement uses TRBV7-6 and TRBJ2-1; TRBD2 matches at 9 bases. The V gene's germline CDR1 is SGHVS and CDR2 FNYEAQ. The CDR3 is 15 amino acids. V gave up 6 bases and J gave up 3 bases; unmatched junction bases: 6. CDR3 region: CASRDSGGGYNEQFF. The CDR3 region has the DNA TGTGCCAGCAGAGATAGCGGGGGAGGCTACAATGAGCAGTTCTTC.

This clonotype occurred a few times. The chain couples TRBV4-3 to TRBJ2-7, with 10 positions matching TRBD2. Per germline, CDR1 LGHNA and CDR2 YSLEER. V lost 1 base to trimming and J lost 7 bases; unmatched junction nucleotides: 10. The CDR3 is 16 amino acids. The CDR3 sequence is CASSQAASGRAWEQYF. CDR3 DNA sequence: TGCGCCAGCAGCCAAGCAGCAAGCGGGAGGGCTTGGGAGCAGTACTTC.

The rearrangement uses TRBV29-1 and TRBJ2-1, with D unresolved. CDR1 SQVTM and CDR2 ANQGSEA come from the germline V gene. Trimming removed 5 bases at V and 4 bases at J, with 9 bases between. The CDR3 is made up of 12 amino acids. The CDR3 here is CSVLTVYNEQFF. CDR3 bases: TGCAGCGTTTTAACGGTATACAATGAGCAGTTCTTC.

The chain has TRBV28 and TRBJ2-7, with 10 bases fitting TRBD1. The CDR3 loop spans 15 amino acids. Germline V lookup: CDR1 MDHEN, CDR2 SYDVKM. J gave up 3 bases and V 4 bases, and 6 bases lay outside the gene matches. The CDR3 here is CASSSGDRGYYEQYF. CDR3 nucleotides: TGTGCCAGCAGTTCCGGGGACAGGGGATACTACGAGCAGTACTTC.

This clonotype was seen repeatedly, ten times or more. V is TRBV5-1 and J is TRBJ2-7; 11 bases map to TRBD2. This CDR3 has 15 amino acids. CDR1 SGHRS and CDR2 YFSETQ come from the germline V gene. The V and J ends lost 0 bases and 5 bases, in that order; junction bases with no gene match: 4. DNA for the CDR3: TGCGCCAGCAGCTTGGGACTAGCGGGAACGGACGAGCAGTACTTC. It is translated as CASSLGLAGTDEQYF.

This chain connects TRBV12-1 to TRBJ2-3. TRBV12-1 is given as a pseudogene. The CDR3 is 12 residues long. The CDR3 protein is CASSYSVDTQYF. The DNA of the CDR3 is TGTGCCAGCAGCTATTCCGTGGATACGCAGTATTTT.

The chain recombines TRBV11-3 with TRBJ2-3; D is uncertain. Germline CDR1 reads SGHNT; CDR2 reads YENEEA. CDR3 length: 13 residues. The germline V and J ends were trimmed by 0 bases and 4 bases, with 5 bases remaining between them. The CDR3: CASSLDLADTQYF. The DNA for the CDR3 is TGTGCCAGCAGCTTAGATTTGGCAGATACGCAGTATTTT.

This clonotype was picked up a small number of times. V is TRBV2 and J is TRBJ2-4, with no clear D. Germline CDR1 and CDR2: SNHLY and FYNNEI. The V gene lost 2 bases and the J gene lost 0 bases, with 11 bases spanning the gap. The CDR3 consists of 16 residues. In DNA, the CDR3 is TGTGCCAGCAGTGAATTTAGCTGGATAGCCAAAAACATTCAGTACTTC. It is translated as CASSEFSWIAKNIQYF.

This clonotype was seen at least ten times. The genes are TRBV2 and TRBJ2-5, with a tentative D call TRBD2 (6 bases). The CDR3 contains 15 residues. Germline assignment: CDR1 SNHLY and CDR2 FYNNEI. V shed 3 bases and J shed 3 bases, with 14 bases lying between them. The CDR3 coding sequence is TGTGCCAGCAGTGAGCCCCCAGGCGGGAAAGAGACCCAGTACTTC. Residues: CASSEPPGGKETQYF.

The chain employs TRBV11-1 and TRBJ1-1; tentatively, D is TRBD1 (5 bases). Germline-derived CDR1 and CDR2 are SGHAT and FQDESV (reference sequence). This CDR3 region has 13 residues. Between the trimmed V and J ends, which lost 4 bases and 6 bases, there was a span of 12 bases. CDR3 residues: CASSSSRVSEAFF. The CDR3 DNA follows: TGTGCCAGCAGCTCCAGCAGGGTATCTGAAGCTTTCTTT.

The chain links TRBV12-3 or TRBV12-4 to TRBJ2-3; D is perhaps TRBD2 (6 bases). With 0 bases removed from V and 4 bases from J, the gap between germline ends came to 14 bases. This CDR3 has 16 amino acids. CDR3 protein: CASSLAGGSGSDTQYF. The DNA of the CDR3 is TGTGCCAGCAGTTTAGCCGGTGGGAGCGGGTCAGATACGCAGTATTTT.

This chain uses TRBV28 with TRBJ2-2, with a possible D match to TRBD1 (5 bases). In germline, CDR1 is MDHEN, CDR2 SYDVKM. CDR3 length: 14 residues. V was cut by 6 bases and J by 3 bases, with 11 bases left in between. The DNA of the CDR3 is TGTGCCAGCAGCCCAGGGCGCCACACCGGGGAGCTGTTTTTT. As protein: CASSPGRHTGELFF.

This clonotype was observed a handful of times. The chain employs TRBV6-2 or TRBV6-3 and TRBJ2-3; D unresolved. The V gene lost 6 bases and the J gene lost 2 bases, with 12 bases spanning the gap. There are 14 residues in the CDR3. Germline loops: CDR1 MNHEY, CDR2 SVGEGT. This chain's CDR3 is CASSPGPYTDTQYF. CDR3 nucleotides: TGTGCCAGCAGCCCCGGACCTTACACAGATACGCAGTATTTT.